A single sample is the source of the 27 T cell receptor beta chains below, sequenced in a study of blood T cell repertoires in COVID-19. Sequenced by immunoSEQ multiplex PCR; TCRdb stores in-frame clones only, minus some. The profile shows 490,000 or so clones, about 85% of them singletons. The sequenced sample consisted of PBMCs or T cells enriched from blood (not recorded which). These receptors came from an older woman who had recovered from COVID-19.

V usage is TRBV2 and J usage is TRBJ1-4, with D perhaps matching TRBD1 (5 bases). This CDR3 comprises 14 residues. Germline V gene lookup returns CDR1 SNHLY and CDR2 FYNNEI. V gave up 6 bases and J gave up 7 bases, with 15 bases separating them. The DNA of the CDR3 is TGTGCCAGCAGGCTGGGGGGTGGAGGTGAAAAACTGTTTTTT. The encoded protein is CASRLGGGGEKLFF.

V and J are TRBV3-1 (or the pseudogene TRBV3-2) and TRBJ2-1; D is possibly TRBD2 (6 bases). Per germline, CDR1 LGHDT and CDR2 YNNKEL (reference sequence). The CDR3 contains 17 residues. Trimming shortened V by 1 base and J by 3 bases, and 16 bases separated the two germline ends. As DNA, the CDR3 is TGTGCCAGCAGCCAAGGTTTATCCACCGGGGGCTACAATGAGCAGTTCTTC. This encodes CASSQGLSTGGYNEQFF.

The V call is TRBV4-1, the J call TRBJ2-3; TRBD2 agrees at 8 bases. Losses at the gene ends were 2 bases for V and 5 bases for J; bases not matched to a gene: 9. This CDR3 has 16 residues. CDR1 MGHRA and CDR2 YSYEKL come from the germline V gene. In DNA, the CDR3 is TGCGCCAGCAGCCAAACCGGGACTAGTCGTCAAGATACGCAGTATTTT. It codes for CASSQTGTSRQDTQYF.

V gene TRBV15 combines with J gene TRBJ2-5; TRBD2 aligns across 12 bases. CDR1 LNHNV and CDR2 YYDKDF come from the germline V gene (reference sequence). The CDR3 contains 17 residues. The V segment lost 4 bases and the J segment 4 bases; nucleotides outside the gene matches: 10. The CDR3 here is CATSIGRTSGAGETQYF. CDR3 DNA: TGTGCCACCAGCATCGGCCGGACTAGCGGGGCGGGAGAGACCCAGTACTTC.

The chain employs TRBV15 and TRBJ1-4, with D perhaps TRBD1 (5 bases). The length of the CDR3 is 17 residues. The V end was cut by 3 bases, the J end by 3 bases, with 17 bases between. Germline loops: CDR1 LNHNV, CDR2 YYDKDF (reference sequence). The CDR3, as DNA: TGTGCCACCAGCAGCCTTCTAATAGGGGCGGCTAATGAAAAACTGTTTTTT. It specifies CATSSLLIGAANEKLFF.

The CDR3 DNA reads as TGTGCCAGCAGTTACCTTGGGGACAGCTATGGCTACACCTTC. Translation: CASSYLGDSYGYTF. This chain joins TRBV6-5 and TRBJ1-2; 7 nucleotides match TRBD1. Germline CDR1 and CDR2: MNHEY and SVGAGI. This CDR3 has 14 amino acids. After removal of 2 bases from V and 4 bases from J, the junction contained 4 bases not matched to a gene.

The chain uses TRBV24-1 and TRBJ1-2, with D maybe TRBD1 (5 bases). CDR3 length: 12 residues. CDR1 is KGHDR, CDR2 SFDVKD, per germline. Trimming removed 2 bases at V and 6 bases at J, with 6 bases between. The CDR3 protein is CATSDSRDGYTF. Here the CDR3 DNA reads TGTGCCACCAGTGATTCCAGGGATGGCTACACCTTC.

The chain uses TRBV9 and TRBJ2-3; 11 bases map to TRBD1. CDR3 length: 17 amino acids. From germline, CDR1 is SGDLS and CDR2 YYNGEE. The junction had 5 bases not matched to a gene; V was cut back by 0 bases and J by 2 bases. CDR3 bases: TGTGCCAGCAGCGTAGAAGGGACAGGGGGGTCCACAGATACGCAGTATTTT. The encoded protein is CASSVEGTGGSTDTQYF.

This rearrangement joins TRBV7-2 to TRBJ2-5; 8 bases are a match to TRBD1. V lost 0 bases to trimming and J lost 5 bases; unmatched junction nucleotides: 14. The CDR3 runs 18 residues. Germline CDR1 reads SGHTA; CDR2 reads FQGNSA. The CDR3 sequence is CASSLAGRGPIKTETQYF. CDR3 DNA: TGTGCCAGCAGCTTAGCGGGCAGGGGGCCAATCAAGACGGAGACCCAGTACTTC.

Worth noting for this clone: Other DNA variants within this sample encode the same CDR3. V gene TRBV7-2 combines with J gene TRBJ1-2; no firm D call. V gave up 3 bases and J gave up 4 bases, with 9 bases separating them. Germline V lookup: CDR1 SGHTA, CDR2 FQGNSA. The CDR3 extends over 13 amino acids. The CDR3 sequence: CASSFTGSYGYTF. CDR3 bases: TGTGCCAGCAGCTTCACGGGGTCCTATGGCTACACCTTC.

The chain has TRBV24-1 and TRBJ1-6; 7 nucleotides agree with TRBD1. There are 18 residues in the CDR3. The V segment lost 5 bases and the J segment 5 bases; nucleotides outside the gene matches: 14. Germline CDR1 KGHDR, CDR2 SFDVKD. This CDR3 reads CATSGDSRMGRHNSPLHF. CDR3 bases: TGTGCCACCAGTGGGGACAGTCGGATGGGGCGTCATAATTCACCCCTCCACTTT.

This clone appeared a few times. The chain employs TRBV6-5 and TRBJ2-5; the D gene is possibly TRBD2 (6 bases). Germline V CDR1 and CDR2: MNHEY, SVGAGI. CDR3 length: 12 residues. The V gene lost 6 bases and the J gene lost 2 bases, with 7 bases spanning the gap. The CDR3 coding sequence is TGTGCCAGCAGAGGGACTCAAGAGACCCAGTACTTC. This codes for CASRGTQETQYF.

This chain connects TRBV7-2 to TRBJ1-4; D gene uncertain. Germline V gives CDR1 SGHTA, CDR2 FQGNSA. There are 15 residues in the CDR3. V was clipped by 1 base and J by 0 bases, with 6 bases between them. This chain's CDR3 is CASSLVSATNEKLFF. The DNA for the CDR3 is TGTGCCAGCAGCTTAGTGTCTGCAACTAATGAAAAACTGTTTTTT.

This chain uses TRBV6-5 with TRBJ1-2, with 9 bases fitting TRBD1. From germline, CDR1 is MNHEY and CDR2 SVGAGI. J gave up 4 bases and V 2 bases, and 8 bases lay outside the gene matches. This CDR3 comprises 16 residues. CDR3: CASSYGPGQGFYGYTF. The CDR3, as DNA: TGTGCCAGCAGTTACGGCCCGGGACAGGGCTTCTATGGCTACACCTTC.

The J gene is TRBJ1-4, the V gene TRBV9; possible D gene TRBD1, 6 bases. The CDR3 runs 15 residues. The germline V gene has CDR1 SGDLS and CDR2 YYNGEE. V was shortened by 3 bases and J by 3 bases, with 12 bases between the two germline ends. CDR3 bases: TGTGCCAGCAGCGCAGCCAGGGGCCCTAATGAAAAACTGTTTTTT. It yields the protein CASSAARGPNEKLFF. The whole variable domain, remainder taken from reference TRBV9 and TRBJ1-4, is DSGVTQTPKHLITATGQRVTLRCSPRSGDLSVYWYQQSLDQGLQFLIQYYNGEERAKGNILERFSAQQFPDLHSELNLSSLELGDSALYFCASSAARGPNEKLFFGSGTQLSVL.

The chain carries TRBV18 and TRBJ1-3; D ambiguous. The CDR3 runs to 13 residues. Trimming took 6 bases from V and 0 from J, leaving 6 bases between them. Germline V gene data show CDR1 as KGHSH and CDR2 as LQKENI. The chain's CDR3 is CASSGVSGNTIYF. The CDR3 nucleotides are TGTGCCAGCTCCGGGGTCTCTGGAAACACCATATATTTT.

The rearrangement joins TRBV7-8 to TRBJ1-3; no reliable D call. The CDR3 has 13 amino acids. Trimming cost V 5 bases and J 6 bases, with 11 bases left between them. Germline lookup yields CDR1 SGHVS and CDR2 FQNEAQ. CDR3 nucleotides: TGTGCCAGCAGCCGCCCGGGATCAAACACCATATATTTT. Amino acids: CASSRPGSNTIYF.

The gene calls are TRBV9 and TRBJ2-1, with TRBD2 matching over 13 bases. The CDR3 extends over 15 amino acids. Looked up from germline, CDR1 is SGDLS and CDR2 is YYNGEE. V dropped 3 bases and J dropped 6; count of bases not matched to a gene: 3. CDR3 sequence (DNA): TGTGCCAGCAGCGCCACTAGCGGGGGGGCCAATGAGCAGTTCTTC. This sequence encodes CASSATSGGANEQFF.

This chain joins TRBV19 and TRBJ1-1; D is unresolved. CDR3 length: 14 residues. Germline assignment: CDR1 LNHDA and CDR2 SQIVND (reference sequence). V was clipped by 11 bases and J by 0 bases, with 16 bases between them. The CDR3 loop is CASTRTSMNTEAFF. The CDR3 DNA reads TGTGCCTCCACAAGAACCTCCATGAACACTGAAGCTTTCTTT.

V gene TRBV5-1 combines with J gene TRBJ1-5; the D gene is possibly TRBD1 (5 bases). Trimming left V 2 bases short and J 3 bases short, with 12 bases between. CDR3 length equals 15 residues. CDR1 and CDR2 (germline): SGHRS, YFSETQ. This chain's CDR3 is CASSLTTGDNQPQHF. The CDR3 coding sequence is TGCGCCAGCAGCTTAACAACAGGTGACAATCAGCCCCAGCATTTT.

CDR3 DNA: TGCGCCAGCAGCTTTCGGACAGGGGTGCAGGAGCAGTACTTC. The encoded protein is CASSFRTGVQEQYF. The V and J genes are TRBV5-1 and TRBJ2-7, with 9 positions matching TRBD1. There are 14 residues in the CDR3. Germline trimming cut 2 bases from V and 7 bases from J; bases unmatched to any gene: 7. The germline CDR1 and CDR2 sequences are SGHRS and YFSETQ. Full variable domain (rest looked up from reference TRBV5-1 and TRBJ2-7): KAGVTQTPRYLIKTRGQQVTLSCSPISGHRSVSWYQQTPGQGLQFLFEYFSETQRNKGNFPGRFSGRQFSNSRSEMNVSTLELGDSALYLCASSFRTGVQEQYFGPGTRLTVT.

The rearrangement joins TRBV4-2 to TRBJ2-2; weak D call: TRBD1 (5 bases). Deletions cut 7 bases from V and 5 bases from J, with 20 bases between. The germline gives CDR1 LGHNA, CDR2 YNFKEQ. The CDR3 has 16 amino acids. CDR3 residues: CASTLSVGAMTGELFF. CDR3 DNA: TGTGCCAGCACCCTCTCGGTTGGGGCGATGACCGGGGAGCTGTTTTTT.

The chain combines TRBV24-1 with TRBJ1-5; the D gene is possibly TRBD1 (5 bases). Germline CDR1 reads KGHDR; CDR2 reads SFDVKD. The V and J ends lost 4 bases and 6 bases respectively, with 15 bases between them. The CDR3 is 15 residues long. The chain's CDR3 is CATSDSAGIFQPQHF. The CDR3 DNA follows: TGTGCCACCAGTGACTCCGCAGGGATCTTTCAGCCCCAGCATTTT.

Note on this clone: Other DNA sequences in the sample encode the same CDR3. The chain has TRBV10-1 and TRBJ2-3, with D possibly matching TRBD2 (6 bases). The CDR3 consists of 14 residues. Germline loops: CDR1 WNHNN, CDR2 SYGVQD (reference sequence). The ends were cut back, 3 bases at V and 2 bases at J, with 9 bases in the middle. CDR3 residues: CASSDSGVTDTQYF. In DNA, the CDR3 is TGCGCCAGCAGTGATTCGGGGGTCACAGATACGCAGTATTTT.

This chain joins TRBV18 and TRBJ2-2, with a weak D call TRBD2 (5 bases). V lost 1 base to trimming and J lost 7 bases, with 10 bases between them. There are 14 residues in the CDR3. The germline gives CDR1 KGHSH, CDR2 LQKENI. The CDR3 reads CASSPQGANGELFF. The DNA for the CDR3 is TGTGCCAGCTCACCACAGGGAGCAAACGGGGAGCTGTTTTTT.

The count of this clone is one. J is TRBJ1-3 and V is TRBV3-1 (or the pseudogene TRBV3-2); tentatively, D is TRBD1 (6 bases). Trimming took 4 bases from V and 4 from J, leaving 17 bases between them. CDR1 is LGHDT and CDR2 is YNNKEL in the germline V gene (reference sequence). The CDR3 loop spans 16 amino acids. The CDR3 spells CASSRISTGLGNTIYF. The CDR3 region has the DNA TGTGCCAGCAGCCGTATATCCACAGGGTTAGGAAACACCATATATTTT.

In DNA form, the CDR3 reads TGTGCCAGCAGCATTGGAAACACCATATATTTT. Residues: CASSIGNTIYF. The V and J genes are TRBV12-3 or TRBV12-4 and TRBJ1-3; D not resolved. There are 11 residues in the CDR3. Between the trimmed V and J ends, which lost 6 bases and 3 bases, there was a span of 3 bases.